The rows below give T cell receptor beta chains drawn from one sample of a study of blood T cell repertoires in COVID-19. Using immunoSEQ multiplex PCR, the repertoire was profiled, and TCRdb retains in-frame clones only, with some absent. Of 400,000 or so clones listed, about 90% are singletons. The sequenced sample consisted of peripheral blood. These receptor sequences come from a young man with COVID-19, enrolled during active disease. CDR3s include the opening cysteine and the closing phenylalanine or tryptophan. A D gene is named only where the DNA matches it firmly. Clone size is not always given. Where it is, it says once, few, many or a class for expanded clones.

v_call: TRBV5-1; cdr3_length: 13; clone_size: NA; j_call: TRBJ1-1; d_call: NA; cdr3_nt: TGCGCCAGCAGCTTCGGGGGAAACACTGAAGCTTTCTTT; cdr3_aa: CASSFGGNTEAFF
v_call: TRBV19; cdr3_length: 14; clone_size: NA; j_call: TRBJ2-4; d_call: NA; cdr3_nt: TGTGCCAGTAGTATACAGGGAGCCAAAAACATTCAGTACTTC; cdr3_aa: CASSIQGAKNIQYF
v_call: TRBV7-9; cdr3_length: 17; clone_size: NA; j_call: TRBJ2-3; d_call: NA; cdr3_nt: TGTGCCAGCAGCTTACCGACCGGGGATGCTAGCACAGATACGCAGTATTTT; cdr3_aa: CASSLPTGDASTDTQYF
v_call: TRBV19; cdr3_length: 14; clone_size: NA; j_call: TRBJ2-7; d_call: TRBD1; cdr3_nt: TGTGCCAGTAGTATCGGGACAGGGTCTCTCGAGCAGTACTTC; cdr3_aa: CASSIGTGSLEQYF
v_call: TRBV15; cdr3_length: 15; clone_size: NA; j_call: TRBJ1-3; d_call: NA; cdr3_nt: TGTGCCACCAGCAGAGATCGAGACTCTGGAAACACCATATATTTT; cdr3_aa: CATSRDRDSGNTIYF
v_call: TRBV12-5; cdr3_length: 16; clone_size: once; j_call: TRBJ1-6; d_call: NA; cdr3_nt: TGTGCTAGTGGGCGGGGGTTAGACAGACCAAATTCACCCCTCCACTTT; cdr3_aa: CASGRGLDRPNSPLHF
v_call: TRBV7-7; cdr3_length: 14; clone_size: NA; j_call: TRBJ2-5; d_call: NA; cdr3_nt: TGTGCTAGCAGCTTAAATGGATGGCGGGAGACCCAGTACTTC; cdr3_aa: CASSLNGWRETQYF
v_call: TRBV10-3; cdr3_length: 15; clone_size: NA; j_call: TRBJ2-3; d_call: TRBD2; cdr3_nt: TGTGCCACCTTGACCGGGACTAGCGGGGGGATGCGGCAGTATTTT; cdr3_aa: CATLTGTSGGMRQYF
v_call: TRBV2; cdr3_length: 16; clone_size: NA; j_call: TRBJ2-2; d_call: NA; cdr3_nt: TGTGCCAGCAGTGAAGTTAAAGAAGGAGTGGACGGGGAGCTGTTTTTT; cdr3_aa: CASSEVKEGVDGELFF
v_call: TRBV24-1; cdr3_length: 15; clone_size: NA; j_call: TRBJ2-3; d_call: NA; cdr3_nt: TGTGCCACCAGTGATTTTTTGGGGGCGCGGTTTACGCAGTATTTT; cdr3_aa: CATSDFLGARFTQYF
v_call: TRBV14; cdr3_length: 14; clone_size: NA; j_call: TRBJ2-1; d_call: TRBD2; cdr3_nt: TGTGCCAGCAGCCAAGCTCTTAGCGGGAATGAGCAGTTCTTC; cdr3_aa: CASSQALSGNEQFF
v_call: TRBV30; cdr3_length: 13; clone_size: NA; j_call: TRBJ2-7; d_call: TRBD2; cdr3_nt: TGTGCCTGGGAGCGGGGCCACGACTACGAGCAGTACTTC; cdr3_aa: CAWERGHDYEQYF
v_call: TRBV19; cdr3_length: 14; clone_size: NA; j_call: TRBJ1-3; d_call: NA; cdr3_nt: TGTGCCAGTAGTGTACAGGGCTCTGGAAACACCATATATTTT; cdr3_aa: CASSVQGSGNTIYF
v_call: TRBV4-1; cdr3_length: 14; clone_size: NA; j_call: TRBJ1-5; d_call: NA; cdr3_nt: TGCGCCAGCAGCCAAGAACCGTTAGTTGGGCCCCAGCATTTT; cdr3_aa: CASSQEPLVGPQHF
v_call: TRBV5-4; cdr3_length: 16; clone_size: NA; j_call: TRBJ2-2; d_call: TRBD1; cdr3_nt: TGTGCCAGCTCGCGTGGGGGGACAGGGGAAACCGGGGAGCTGTTTTTT; cdr3_aa: CASSRGGTGETGELFF
v_call: TRBV5-1; cdr3_length: 18; clone_size: NA; j_call: TRBJ2-2; d_call: TRBD2; cdr3_nt: TGCGCCAGCAGCTTCGCTACTAGCGGGGGGGCCCGAACCGGGGAGCTGTTTTTT; cdr3_aa: CASSFATSGGARTGELFF
v_call: TRBV6-1; cdr3_length: 15; clone_size: NA; j_call: TRBJ2-1; d_call: TRBD2; cdr3_nt: TGTGCCAGCAGTGAGACGCTAGCGGGAACCGATGAGCAGTTCTTC; cdr3_aa: CASSETLAGTDEQFF
v_call: TRBV21-1; cdr3_length: 16; clone_size: NA; j_call: TRBJ2-7; d_call: NA; cdr3_nt: TGTGCCAGCAGCACGCACAGGGGCTCCATATCCTACGAGCAGTACTTC; cdr3_aa: CASSTHRGSISYEQYF
v_call: TRBV27; cdr3_length: 12; clone_size: NA; j_call: TRBJ2-1; d_call: NA; cdr3_nt: TGTGCCAGCAGTGAGCAAAACAATGAGCAGTTCTTC; cdr3_aa: CASSEQNNEQFF
v_call: TRBV18; cdr3_length: 15; clone_size: NA; j_call: TRBJ2-7; d_call: NA; cdr3_nt: TGTGCCAGCTCACCACGGGACTCCGGGAGCTCCGAGCAGTACTTC; cdr3_aa: CASSPRDSGSSEQYF
v_call: TRBV25-1; cdr3_length: 15; clone_size: NA; j_call: TRBJ2-1; d_call: NA; cdr3_nt: TGTGCCAGCAGTGAGTCGCGGGCAGGCAACAATGAGCAGTTCTTC; cdr3_aa: CASSESRAGNNEQFF
v_call: TRBV7-9; cdr3_length: 16; clone_size: NA; j_call: TRBJ1-5; d_call: TRBD1; cdr3_nt: TGTGCCAGCAGCGACACGGGACAGGGGAGCAATCAGCCCCAGCATTTT; cdr3_aa: CASSDTGQGSNQPQHF